This T cell receptor (beta chain) was obtained from a study of blood T cell repertoires in COVID-19. CDR1 and CDR2 from the germline V gene are SGHRS and YFSETQ. CDR3 size: 15 residues. The V gene end was trimmed by 3 bases and the J gene end by 2 bases; junction bases not matched to a gene: 4. This clone was recorded once. TCRdb's table, derived via immunoSEQ multiplex PCR, lists solely in-frame clones and lacks some. Of around 130,000 clones listed, under 85% were seen once; the top ten hold approximately 12%. This clonotype was obtained from an older woman with acute or convalescent COVID-19. The material sequenced was peripheral blood. V is TRBV5-1 and J is TRBJ2-1; 8 nucleotides agree with TRBD1. The CDR3 loop reads CASSYQQGAYNEQFF. In DNA form, the CDR3 reads TGCGCCAGCAGCTACCAACAGGGGGCCTACAATGAGCAGTTCTTC. Full variable domain (rest looked up from reference TRBV5-1 and TRBJ2-1): KAGVTQTPRYLIKTRGQQVTLSCSPISGHRSVSWYQQTPGQGLQFLFEYFSETQRNKGNFPGRFSGRQFSNSRSEMNVSTLELGDSALYLCASSYQQGAYNEQFFGPGTRLTVL.